This T cell receptor beta chain was sequenced in a study of blood T cells in healthy people across ages. The study's findings and limits: Naive T cell percentage by flow cytometry tracked strongly with beta diversity.

Alongside a J-beta primer mix, a sample-barcoded 5' primer served in a second PCR lasting about 7 to 11 cycles. All samples yielded 2.5 million or more CDR3-containing paired-end reads. TCRdb re-derived calls from the 5' RACE reads in MiXCR, one entry per CDR3 protein. The data hold about 1.6 million distinct CDR3 sequences, with roughly 32% observed a single time. Germline V gene sequence: CDR1 LNHDA, CDR2 SQIVND (reference sequence). With 9 bases removed from V and 4 bases from J, the gap between germline ends came to 10 bases. The CDR3 length is 12 residues. Donors ranged from roughly 6 to 90 years old and were healthy Caucasians in Russia. This clonotype appeared a few times. Its antigen remains unidentified.

The rearrangement joins TRBV19 to TRBJ2-4; no clear D gene. The receptor comes from a woman aged 30 to 39 in good health. What was sequenced was blood. DNA of the CDR3: TGTGCCAGCGGAGAGGCTAAAAACATTCAGTACTTC. Its protein product is CASGEAKNIQYF.